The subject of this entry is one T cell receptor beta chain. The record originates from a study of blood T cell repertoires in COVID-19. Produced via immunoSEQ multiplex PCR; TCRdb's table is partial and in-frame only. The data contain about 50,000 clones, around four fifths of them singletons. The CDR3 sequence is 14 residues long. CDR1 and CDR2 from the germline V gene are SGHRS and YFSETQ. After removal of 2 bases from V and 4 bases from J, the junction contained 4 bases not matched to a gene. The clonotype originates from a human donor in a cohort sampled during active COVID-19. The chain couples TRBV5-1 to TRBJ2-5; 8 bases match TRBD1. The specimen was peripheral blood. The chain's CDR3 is CASSFDRGRETQYF. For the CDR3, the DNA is TGCGCCAGCAGCTTTGACAGGGGAAGAGAGACCCAGTACTTC.